The 24 T cell receptor beta chains presented below share a single source sample, sequenced in a study of T cells in Graves' hyperthyroidism and ophthalmopathy. Regions amplified from RNA transcripts were the TCR beta CDR3 regions. HTBI primers drove first-round RT-PCR of the TCR CDR3. TCRdb re-derived calls from the multiplex PCR reads in MiXCR, one entry per CDR3 protein. The repertoire holds roughly 570,000 distinct CDR3 sequences, with around 46% as singletons. Sample: peripheral blood or thyroid tissue (not recorded which). The receptors derive from an adult woman with Graves' disease, either hyperthyroidism or ophthalmopathy (not recorded which).

This chain uses TRBV10-3 with TRBJ2-5; 8 bases match TRBD1. The J segment lost 3 bases and the V segment lost 5 bases, leaving 11 bases of the junction unmatched. The CDR3 consists of 16 residues. The germline V gene has CDR1 ENHRY and CDR2 SYGVKD. CDR3 nucleotides: TGTGCCATCAGTCGATACTCGACAGGGGTTGAAGAGACCCAGTACTTC. Its translation is CAISRYSTGVEETQYF.

Points on this clonotype: The CDR3 does not close with the conserved phenylalanine or tryptophan, likely indicating a read error. The limits of the CDR3 on the DNA are not certain, so only TCRdb's listed CDR3 is given. This chain connects TRBV11-2 to TRBJ1-6; TRBD1, the table's D call, lacks a check against the DNA. Ends included, the CDR3 has 9 residues. The germline V gene has CDR1 SGHAT and CDR2 FQNNGV. CDR3 amino acids: CASSPSVGG.

The chain recombines TRBV14 with TRBJ2-5; D ambiguous. Germline V gene sequence: CDR1 SGHDN, CDR2 FVKESK. The CDR3 length is 14 residues. The CDR3 sequence: CARPSNPVQETQYF. The CDR3 nucleotides are TGTGCTAGACCTTCAAATCCCGTACAAGAGACCCAGTACTTC.

Many counts were recorded for this clonotype. The chain couples TRBV20-1 to TRBJ2-7; possible D gene TRBD2, 5 bases. The V gene's germline CDR1 is DFQATT and CDR2 SNEGSKA (reference sequence). V was cut by 3 bases and J by 2 bases, with 11 bases left in between. This CDR3 has 13 amino acids. CDR3 sequence: CSASPGDAYEQYF. The CDR3 DNA reads as TGCAGTGCTAGCCCCGGGGATGCCTACGAGCAGTACTTC.

There are a few counts of this clonotype. The chain links TRBV28 to TRBJ1-6; D remains ambiguous. Germline values: CDR1 MDHEN, CDR2 SYDVKM. V lost 6 bases to trimming and J lost 0 bases, with 15 bases between them. CDR3 length: 17 residues. The CDR3 region is CASSPFLPSSYNSPLHF. The CDR3 region has the DNA TGTGCCAGCAGCCCCTTTCTCCCGAGCTCCTATAATTCACCCCTCCACTTT.

In this sample, this clonotype turned up many times. V gene TRBV10-2 combines with J gene TRBJ2-7, with a possible D match to TRBD1 (5 bases). Per the germline V gene, CDR1 is WSHSY and CDR2 is SAAADI. The V end was cut by 2 bases, the J end by 2 bases, with 13 bases between. This CDR3 has 15 residues. The CDR3 loop reads CASSESPDNTYEQYF. The CDR3 DNA sequence: TGCGCCAGCAGTGAGAGTCCGGACAATACCTACGAGCAGTACTTC.

This clonotype was counted ten times or more. V usage is TRBV11-2 and J usage is TRBJ2-2; 13 nucleotides agree with TRBD2. The ends lost 6 bases at V and 0 bases at J; junction bases unmatched: 7. CDR3 length: 18 residues. Germline CDR1 is SGHAT and CDR2 is FQNNGV. The CDR3 region has the DNA TGTGCCAGCAGGACGCACGGACTAGCGGGAGCGAACACCGGGGAGCTGTTTTTT. It codes for CASRTHGLAGANTGELFF.

The chain combines TRBV28 with TRBJ1-5; no reliable D call. Trimming left V 7 bases short and J 7 bases short, with 17 bases between. This CDR3 contains 14 residues. From germline, CDR1 is MDHEN and CDR2 SYDVKM. This CDR3 is CASTSARSLQPQHF. Here the CDR3 DNA reads TGTGCCAGCACCTCCGCGAGGTCATTACAGCCCCAGCATTTT.

The chain links TRBV28 to TRBJ1-6; weak D call: TRBD1 (6 bases). The CDR3 loop spans 14 amino acids. Germline CDR1 MDHEN, CDR2 SYDVKM. V was pared by 6 bases and J by 10 bases, with 16 bases between. As DNA, the CDR3 is TGTGCCAGCAGATCCTGGACAGAACTATCACCCCTCCACTTT. Protein product: CASRSWTELSPLHF.

V is TRBV5-1 and J is TRBJ1-4; D remains unclear. This CDR3 is built from 13 residues. Germline assignment: CDR1 SGHRS and CDR2 YFSETQ. Deletions cut 4 bases from V and 8 bases from J, with 12 bases between. The CDR3 coding sequence is TGCGCCAGCAGCAGAAGAGCGGGGGAAAAACTGTTTTTT. It encodes CASSRRAGEKLFF. The full variable domain, completed using reference TRBV5-1 and TRBJ1-4, is KAGVTQTPRYLIKTRGQQVTLSCSPISGHRSVSWYQQTPGQGLQFLFEYFSETQRNKGNFPGRFSGRQFSNSRSEMNVSTLELGDSALYLCASSRRAGEKLFFGSGTQLSVL.

In its sample, this clonotype was seen many times. The chain has TRBV5-1 and TRBJ2-7; D call uncertain. Germline-derived CDR1 and CDR2 are SGHRS and YFSETQ. The CDR3 runs 13 residues. Trimming cost V 2 bases and J 5 bases, with 11 bases left between them. For the CDR3, the DNA is TGCGCCAGCAGCTTCATGCCCTCAGACGAGCAGTACTTC. This codes for CASSFMPSDEQYF.

This clonotype was detected a few times. The CDR3 region is CASSLGGTGGFRLHF. For the CDR3, the DNA is TGTGCCAGCAGCTTAGGTGGGACAGGGGGTTTCCGACTCCACTTT. The chain is built from TRBV7-2 and TRBJ1-6; 11 positions match TRBD1. The V gene's germline CDR1 is SGHTA and CDR2 FQGNSA. V dropped 1 base and J dropped 16; count of bases not matched to a gene: 9. The CDR3 consists of 15 residues. The variable domain in full, completed from reference TRBV7-2 and TRBJ1-6, reads GAGVSQSPSNKVTEKGKDVELRCDPISGHTALYWYRQSLGQGLEFLIYFQGNSAPDKSGLPSDRFSAERTGGSVSTLTIQRTQQEDSAVYLCASSLGGTGGFRLHFGNGTRLTVT.

This clonotype was recorded a few times. This sequence joins TRBV7-3 and TRBJ2-5; 12 bases are shared with TRBD2. V gave up 4 bases and J gave up 4 bases; unmatched junction bases: 4. CDR3 size: 15 residues. From germline, CDR1 is SGHTA and CDR2 FQGTGA. CDR3 bases: TGTGCCAGCAGCTACCTAGCGGGAGGGATAGAGACCCAGTACTTC. Translated: CASSYLAGGIETQYF. The entire variable domain, with the rest obtained from reference TRBV7-3 and TRBJ2-5, is as follows: GAGVSQTPSNKVTEKGKYVELRCDPISGHTALYWYRQSLGQGPEFLIYFQGTGAADDSGLPNDRFFAVRPEGSVSTLKIQRTERGDSAVYLCASSYLAGGIETQYFGPGTRLLVL.

The genes are TRBV7-9 and TRBJ1-4; D unresolved. CDR3 size: 14 residues. With 1 base removed from V and 8 bases from J, the gap between germline ends came to 11 bases. Germline loops: CDR1 SEHNR, CDR2 FQNEAQ (reference sequence). CDR3 loop: CASSLGLPGEKLFF. The CDR3 region has the DNA TGTGCCAGCAGCTTAGGGCTGCCCGGAGAAAAACTGTTTTTT.

The chain links TRBV7-9 to TRBJ2-1; TRBD2 matches 13 bases. CDR1 and CDR2 (germline): SEHNR, FQNEAQ (reference sequence). V was pared by 4 bases and J by 5 bases, with 5 bases of the junction left unmatched. This CDR3 region has 16 residues. The CDR3 DNA reads as TGTGCCAGCAGCTGGACTAGCGGGAGTGTTAACAATGAGCAGTTCTTC. Encoded protein: CASSWTSGSVNNEQFF.

This chain uses TRBV20-1 with TRBJ1-6; TRBD1 matches 7 bases. Germline V gene lookup returns CDR1 DFQATT and CDR2 SNEGSKA (reference sequence). The CDR3 covers 15 residues. Trimming cost V 3 bases and J 9 bases; bases outside gene matches: 11. CDR3 loop: CSARGTGVGSSPLHF. CDR3 in DNA: TGCAGTGCTAGGGGAACAGGGGTCGGCAGTTCACCCCTCCACTTT.

Comment on this clonotype: No conserved phenylalanine or tryptophan is present at the end of the CDR3, so a read error is the likely explanation. The limits of the CDR3 on the DNA are not certain, so only TCRdb's listed CDR3 is given. The gene calls are TRBV20-1 and TRBJ1-1. Germline CDR1 DFQATT, CDR2 SNEGSKA (reference sequence). The CDR3 is made up of 9 amino acids, end residues included. The CDR3 sequence: CSGEGLLDY.

The V and J genes are TRBV2 and TRBJ2-5, with no clear D. This CDR3 comprises 16 residues. Germline values: CDR1 SNHLY, CDR2 FYNNEI. V lost 2 bases to trimming and J lost 1 base, with 14 bases between them. This CDR3 reads CASSEMGPTLQETQYF. The CDR3 coding sequence is TGTGCCAGCAGTGAAATGGGCCCAACTCTCCAAGAGACCCAGTACTTC.

The chain joins TRBV18 to TRBJ1-5; D might be TRBD1 (5 bases). The CDR3 has 15 amino acids. Germline V lookup: CDR1 KGHSH, CDR2 LQKENI. V was clipped by 3 bases and J by 6 bases, with 15 bases between them. The CDR3 sequence is CASSPIGGGGQPQHF. The CDR3 region has the DNA TGTGCCAGCTCACCCATCGGGGGTGGGGGTCAGCCCCAGCATTTT.

This clonotype was counted many times. The V gene is TRBV14, the J gene TRBJ1-1; 7 nucleotides line up with TRBD1. This CDR3 is 15 amino acids long. The junction had 3 bases not matched to a gene; V was cut back by 0 bases and J by 2 bases. Germline values: CDR1 SGHDN, CDR2 FVKESK. CDR3 amino acids: CASSQEDRSNTEAFF. CDR3 DNA: TGTGCCAGCAGCCAAGAGGACAGGAGTAACACTGAAGCTTTCTTT.

A remark on this clonotype: The CDR3 carries no conserved terminal phenylalanine or tryptophan, so it likely arises from a read error. The DNA is omitted, as the CDR3 cannot be located on it reliably, and the CDR3 follows TCRdb's listing. The chain joins TRBV9 to TRBJ2-7; the table assigns TRBD2, which was not confirmed against the DNA. Per the germline V gene, CDR1 is SGDLS and CDR2 is YYNGEE. Ends included, the CDR3 has 8 residues. CDR3 in amino acids: CASSVETS.

The CDR3 loop reads CASSSQGGSQETQYF. CDR3 nucleotides: TGTGCCAGCAGTTCCCAGGGAGGGAGTCAAGAGACCCAGTACTTC. The chain has TRBV7-3 and TRBJ2-5, with 7 bases matching TRBD2. This CDR3 comprises 15 residues. Per germline, CDR1 SGHTA and CDR2 FQGTGA. The junction had 9 bases not matched to a gene; V was cut back by 6 bases and J by 2 bases. The entire variable domain, with the rest obtained from reference TRBV7-3 and TRBJ2-5, is as follows: GAGVSQTPSNKVTEKGKYVELRCDPISGHTALYWYRQSLGQGPEFLIYFQGTGAADDSGLPNDRFFAVRPEGSVSTLKIQRTERGDSAVYLCASSSQGGSQETQYFGPGTRLLVL.

A few counts support this clonotype. The chain couples TRBV28 to TRBJ1-4, with 7 positions matching TRBD1. V trimming: 4 bases; J trimming: 1 base; junction bases outside the gene matches: 0. The germline V gene has CDR1 MDHEN and CDR2 SYDVKM. This CDR3 spans 14 amino acids. The CDR3 protein is CASSWTGTNEKLFF. DNA of the CDR3: TGTGCCAGCAGTTGGACAGGAACTAATGAAAAACTGTTTTTT.

At least ten counts were recorded for this clonotype. The chain combines TRBV7-9 with TRBJ1-5; TRBD1 aligns across 9 bases. CDR3 length equals 17 residues. CDR1 SEHNR and CDR2 FQNEAQ come from the germline V gene (reference sequence). The V segment lost 5 bases and the J segment 3 bases; nucleotides outside the gene matches: 11. CDR3 region: CASSPEWTGDSNQPQHF. In DNA, the CDR3 is TGTGCCAGCAGCCCTGAATGGACAGGGGATTCCAATCAGCCCCAGCATTTT.